These 11 T cell receptor beta chains share one sample of origin, sequenced in a study of CD8 T cells in Susac syndrome (dated by TCRdb to 2018 to 2020). Libraries were made using the immunoSEQ multiplex PCR assay. RNA was extracted using the RNeasy kit, and about 0.45 to 1 microgram was reverse transcribed with random hexamers. TCRdb reprocessed the public reads (quality trimming at Q25 with fastp, clone calling with MiXCR) and kept in-frame beta chains. When rows share a CDR3 protein, they turn into one entry using the most common DNA and genes. For this sample the table gives under 250,000 distinct CDR3 sequences, of which 93% were detected only once. The biggest ten clones account for roughly 0.072% of the sample. The specimen sequenced was CD4+ T cells from PBMCs. The origin of the receptors is a human donor with multiple sclerosis.

The chain links TRBV7-9 to TRBJ2-6, with 7 bases lining up with TRBD2. CDR3 size: 15 residues. Germline V CDR1 and CDR2: SEHNR, FQNEAQ (reference sequence). Trimming cost V 3 bases and J 1 base; bases outside gene matches: 0. CDR3 coding DNA: TGTGCCAGCAGCTTGGGGGGGTCTGGGGCCAACGTCCTGACTTTC. Amino acids: CASSLGGSGANVLTF.

This chain uses TRBV3-1 with TRBJ2-5; possibly TRBD1 for D (5 bases). The germline CDR1 and CDR2 sequences are LGHDT and YNNKEL (reference sequence). V was shortened by 3 bases and J by 10 bases, with 15 bases between the two germline ends. CDR3 length equals 13 residues. As DNA, the CDR3 is TGTGCCAGCAGCCAGTCCCGGATCACAGGCCAGTACTTC. Translating gives CASSQSRITGQYF.

The chain couples TRBV7-2 to TRBJ2-7; D ambiguous. The CDR3 covers 12 residues. V was shortened by 1 base and J by 4 bases, with 5 bases between the two germline ends. The germline V gene has CDR1 SGHTA and CDR2 FQGNSA. This CDR3 reads CASSLVGYEQYV. The CDR3 DNA reads as TGTGCCAGCAGCTTAGTTGGTTACGAGCAGTACGTC.

The genes are TRBV29-1 and TRBJ2-3; D is ambiguous. CDR1 is SQVTM, CDR2 ANQGSEA, per germline. Deletions cut 4 bases from V and 2 bases from J, with 7 bases between. This CDR3 comprises 12 residues. The CDR3 sequence: CSVVSATDTQYF. CDR3 sequence (DNA): TGCAGCGTTGTGTCCGCCACAGATACGCAGTATTTT.

CDR3 residues: CSVGKNTEAFF. CDR3 nucleotide sequence: TGCAGCGTTGGGAAGAACACTGAAGCTTTCTTT. The chain joins TRBV29-1 to TRBJ1-1, with D hard to call. The germline V and J ends were trimmed by 4 bases and 1 base, with 4 bases remaining between them. The CDR3 length is 11 residues. Per the germline V gene, CDR1 is SQVTM and CDR2 is ANQGSEA.

This clonotype occurred once. The chain has TRBV9 and TRBJ1-6; no clear D gene. The CDR3 has 17 residues. Germline values: CDR1 SGDLS, CDR2 YYNGEE. V lost 0 bases and J 0 bases, leaving 10 bases between the germline ends. CDR3 sequence: CASSVGTGSSYNSPLHF. The CDR3 region has the DNA TGTGCCAGCAGCGTAGGAACGGGGAGCTCCTATAATTCACCCCTCCACTTT.

The chain recombines TRBV29-1 with TRBJ2-1, with D perhaps matching TRBD1 or TRBD2 (5 bases each). This CDR3 spans 12 amino acids. From germline, CDR1 is SQVTM and CDR2 ANQGSEA. The V gene lost 2 bases and the J gene lost 9 bases, with 11 bases spanning the gap. CDR3 DNA sequence: TGCAGCGTTGAAAAGGGGAGTCGTGAGCAGTTCTTC. Encoded protein: CSVEKGSREQFF.

J is TRBJ2-3 and V is TRBV6-1, with D possibly matching TRBD2 (5 bases). Germline lookup yields CDR1 MNHNS and CDR2 SASEGT. The V and J ends lost 5 bases and 2 bases respectively, with 11 bases between them. This CDR3 is 14 amino acids long. The CDR3 loop reads CASSIGVFTDTQYF. The CDR3 coding sequence is TGTGCCAGCAGTATCGGGGTATTCACAGATACGCAGTATTTT.

V gene TRBV2 combines with J gene TRBJ1-1; D gene uncertain. Trimming took off 5 bases at V and 0 bases at J, with 10 bases between the two ends. This CDR3 is built from 14 residues. Germline V gene lookup returns CDR1 SNHLY and CDR2 FYNNEI. The CDR3 spells CASSLRTVNTEAFF. The CDR3, as DNA: TGTGCCAGCAGTCTGAGGACGGTGAACACTGAAGCTTTCTTT.

CDR3 sequence reads: CASSYFRGVSYNEQFF. CDR3 nucleotides: TGTGCCAGCAGTTACTTCCGGGGGGTGTCCTACAATGAGCAGTTCTTC. The chain couples TRBV6-6 to TRBJ2-1; 7 nucleotides agree with TRBD2. V was clipped by 1 base and J by 1 base; unmatched bases: 4. Germline CDR1 and CDR2: MNHNY and SVGAGI (reference sequence). The CDR3 loop spans 16 amino acids.

The rearrangement uses TRBV18 and TRBJ2-5, with a possible D match to TRBD1 (5 bases). Germline CDR1 KGHSH, CDR2 LQKENI. V gave up 3 bases and J gave up 4 bases, with 12 bases separating them. This CDR3 spans 14 amino acids. CDR3 sequence reads: CASSPAGQPETQYF. The CDR3 coding sequence is TGTGCCAGCTCACCGGCAGGGCAACCAGAGACCCAGTACTTC.